These 9 T cell receptor beta chains originate from one sample sequenced in a study of OX40 agonist ivuxolimab in advanced cancers. Method: immunoSEQ multiplex PCR; TCRdb's copy keeps in-frame clones and lacks some. Of 100,000 to 150,000 clones listed, around 93% are singletons. The material sequenced was CD4+ or CD8+ T cells sorted from blood, taken in a trial of the OX40 agonist ivuxolimab. The receptors derive from an adult with an advanced solid tumor such as melanoma, head and neck, liver or kidney cancer.

A note on this clone: The sample contains more than one DNA sequence encoding this CDR3. The chain joins TRBV5-1 to TRBJ2-7, with 13 nucleotides matching TRBD2. CDR3 length: 23 amino acids. Germline V gene lookup returns CDR1 SGHRS and CDR2 YFSETQ. Trimming removed 4 bases from V and 1 base from J; junction bases left unmatched: 26. The CDR3 protein is CASSPGSFFTGSRGLAGSYEQYF. CDR3 DNA sequence: TGCGCCAGCAGCCCCGGATCTTTCTTTACAGGGTCAAGGGGACTAGCGGGATCCTACGAGCAGTACTTC. The full variable domain, rest sourced from reference TRBV5-1 and TRBJ2-7, is KAGVTQTPRYLIKTRGQQVTLSCSPISGHRSVSWYQQTPGQGLQFLFEYFSETQRNKGNFPGRFSGRQFSNSRSEMNVSTLELGDSALYLCASSPGSFFTGSRGLAGSYEQYFGPGTRLTVT.

The V gene is TRBV18, the J gene TRBJ2-1; TRBD1 aligns across 8 bases. There are 13 residues in the CDR3. With V trimmed by 3 bases and J by 5 bases, 0 bases remained unmatched. CDR1 is KGHSH and CDR2 is LQKENI in the germline V gene. The CDR3 spells CASSPGQDNEQFF. CDR3 nucleotides: TGTGCCAGCTCACCGGGACAGGACAATGAGCAGTTCTTC.

This chain links TRBV25-1 with TRBJ1-2; the D is unclear. Germline CDR1 MGHDK, CDR2 SYGVNS. Trimming stripped 5 bases from V and 0 bases from J, with 10 bases between. The length of the CDR3 is 14 residues. The CDR3 bases are TGTGCCAGCAGTTCCCTGGCCACTAACTATGGCTACACCTTC. Residues: CASSSLATNYGYTF.

The rearrangement uses TRBV27 and TRBJ2-1; TRBD1 might be the D (7 bases). There are 12 residues in the CDR3. The germline V and J ends were trimmed by 5 bases and 15 bases, with 17 bases remaining between them. Germline V gene lookup returns CDR1 MNHEY and CDR2 SMNVEV (reference sequence). The CDR3 nucleotides are TGTGCCAGCAGTGGCGGGACAGCGAACCGGTTCTTC. Translation: CASSGGTANRFF.

The chain has TRBV6-6 and TRBJ1-1; no definite D call. This CDR3 is 13 amino acids long. Germline lookup yields CDR1 MNHNY and CDR2 SVGAGI (reference sequence). Trimming took off 7 bases at V and 1 base at J, with 10 bases between the two ends. The CDR3 coding sequence is TGTGCCAGCACTAACCCACAGAACACTGAAGCTTTCTTT. The encoded protein is CASTNPQNTEAFF.

This chain joins TRBV25-1 and TRBJ1-3; the match to TRBD1 covers 7 bases. The CDR3 runs to 16 residues. The V gene end was trimmed by 0 bases and the J gene end by 2 bases; junction bases not matched to a gene: 4. In germline, CDR1 is MGHDK, CDR2 SYGVNS. DNA for the CDR3: TGTGCCAGCAGTGAATATGGCAGGGGGACTGGAAACACCATATATTTT. Its translation: CASSEYGRGTGNTIYF. Using reference TRBV25-1 and TRBJ1-3 for the parts outside the CDR3, the full variable domain is EADIYQTPRYLVIGTGKKITLECSQTMGHDKMYWYQQDPGMELHLIHYSYGVNSTEKGDLSSESTVSRIRTEHFPLTLESARPSHTSQYLCASSEYGRGTGNTIYFGEGSWLTVV.

V and J are TRBV4-1 and TRBJ2-1, with TRBD2 matching 10 bases. With V trimmed by 0 bases and J by 7 bases, 6 bases remained unmatched. CDR1 is MGHRA and CDR2 is YSYEKL in the germline V gene. This CDR3 has 16 amino acids. The CDR3 bases are TGCGCCAGCAGCCAAGAAGCGGGGGGGCCTAGGAATGAGCAGTTCTTC. This translates into CASSQEAGGPRNEQFF.

V usage is TRBV6-5 and J usage is TRBJ2-3; D is uncertain. The germline CDR1 and CDR2 sequences are MNHEY and SVGAGI. The length of the CDR3 is 13 residues. V was shortened by 2 bases and J by 2 bases, with 5 bases between the two germline ends. CDR3 loop: CASSYPNTDTQYF. CDR3 coding DNA: TGTGCCAGCAGTTACCCAAACACAGATACGCAGTATTTT.

A single count supports this clone. V is TRBV29-1 and J is TRBJ2-1, with D possibly TRBD1 on 6 matching bases. CDR3 length: 14 amino acids. CDR1 and CDR2 from the germline V gene are SQVTM and ANQGSEA. V dropped 3 bases and J dropped 6 bases, with 15 bases sitting between them. CDR3 bases: TGCAGCGTTGATGATTGGGGGCAGGGCAATGAGCAGTTCTTC. It specifies CSVDDWGQGNEQFF.